The source of this T cell receptor (beta chain) is a study of blood T cell repertoires in COVID-19. Study-level information: Samples representing acute and convalescent COVID-19 were sourced from the United States, Italy and Spain. T cells, B-cell-depleted T cells, or PBMCs provided the cDNA or gDNA that served as material.

The CDR3 spans 15 residues. Trimming left V 0 bases short and J 5 bases short, with 12 bases between. CDR1 is SEHNR, CDR2 FQNEAQ, per germline (reference sequence). Authors' methods: Amplification from reference gene primers served as the basis for estimated nucleated cell counts. Sequencing used immunoSEQ multiplex PCR; TCRdb keeps in-frame clones, though not all of them. D and trimming were read from the DNA, whereas the V and J calls and clone size are those reported in that table. The sample carries some 110,000 clones, roughly 84% recorded once. Sequencing was carried out using peripheral blood. This chain uses TRBV7-9 with TRBJ2-3; possibly TRBD2 for D (6 bases). The sequence was collected from a man in his forties with acute or convalescent COVID-19. In nucleotides, the CDR3 is TGTGCCAGCAGCTTAGCCAAGCTAGCGAGAGATACGCAGTATTTT. It codes for CASSLAKLARDTQYF.